This TCR beta chain was identified in a study of cytomegalovirus exposure and HLA in healthy donors. This cohort consisted of healthy bone marrow donors. At sampling all donors were nominally healthy, likely with unrecorded immune exposures. Overall study findings and caveats: The productive fraction for most TCR beta V segments was about 87% or about 30% in an earlier analysis.

The PCR contained 60 Vbeta and 13 Jbeta primers. Repertoires were generated with immunoSEQ multiplex PCR, while TCRdb's copy carries only in-frame clones and drops some. The sample yields 95,000 to 150,000 clones, almost 85% seen once. With respect to this clone: Its matching antigen is unknown.

The receptor comes from a woman under 30 in good health and CMV-seronegative. The source material was PBMCs.

For the CDR3, the DNA is TGTGCCAGCTCACCCCTCGACAGGGGCCCGTCTGGGTATGGCTACACCTTC. It translates to CASSPLDRGPSGYGYTF. The chain has TRBV18 and TRBJ1-2; 8 bases agree with TRBD1. Germline-derived CDR1 and CDR2 are KGHSH and LQKENI. J gave up 5 bases and V 3 bases, and 14 bases lay outside the gene matches. The CDR3 sequence is 17 residues long. Variable domain in full (rest from reference TRBV18 and TRBJ1-2): NAGVMQNPRHLVRRRGQEARLRCSPMKGHSHVYWYRQLPEEGLKFMVYLQKENIIDESGMPKERFSAEFPKEGPSILRIQQVVRGDSAAYFCASSPLDRGPSGYGYTFGSGTRLTVV.